Each of the 21 T cell receptor beta chains below was sequenced from the same sample in a study of cytotoxic CD8 clonotypes in ibrutinib-treated CLL. Assay: immunoSEQ multiplex PCR; the TCRdb copy retains only in-frame clones and omits some. The sample consists of approximately 74,000 clones, 70% to 90% of them appearing once. Sample: PBMCs, taken at disease progression, from a patient treated with ibrutinib. The receptors shown here come from a human donor with chronic lymphocytic leukemia.

This chain links TRBV9 with TRBJ2-1; the match to TRBD2 covers 10 bases. V trimming: 4 bases; J trimming: 9 bases; junction bases outside the gene matches: 4. CDR3 size: 13 residues. Per germline, CDR1 SGDLS and CDR2 YYNGEE. CDR3 nucleotide sequence: TGTGCCAGCAGCATCGGACTAGCGGCTGAGCAGTTCTTC. It codes for CASSIGLAAEQFF.

This sequence joins TRBV4-2 and TRBJ2-1; 8 bases agree with TRBD2. V lost 3 bases to trimming and J lost 4 bases; unmatched junction nucleotides: 8. Germline CDR1 is LGHNA and CDR2 is YNFKEQ. The CDR3 sequence is 16 residues long. The CDR3 loop reads CASSQTLADRYNEQFF. The CDR3 bases are TGTGCCAGCAGCCAGACACTAGCGGATCGTTACAATGAGCAGTTCTTC.

The gene calls are TRBV2 and TRBJ1-2, with a tentative D call TRBD1 (5 bases). V gave up 5 bases and J gave up 8 bases, with 21 bases separating them. Germline assignment: CDR1 SNHLY and CDR2 FYNNEI. The CDR3 is 15 amino acids. The CDR3 loop is CASSPLDNVGLGYTF. The CDR3 region has the DNA TGTGCCAGCAGTCCATTGGACAATGTTGGTTTGGGCTACACCTTC.

The chain links TRBV27 to TRBJ2-7; D possibly matches TRBD1 or TRBD2 (5 bases each). Germline V gene data show CDR1 as MNHEY and CDR2 as SMNVEV (reference sequence). The CDR3 contains 14 residues. The V end lost 3 bases, the J end lost 3 bases, and 12 bases lay between the germline ends. The CDR3 loop is CASSFTGQYYEQYF. The CDR3 DNA reads as TGTGCCAGCAGTTTTACGGGGCAGTACTACGAGCAGTACTTC.

The rearrangement uses TRBV5-1 and TRBJ2-1, with a weak D call TRBD1 (6 bases). The germline CDR1 and CDR2 sequences are SGHRS and YFSETQ. The CDR3 spans 14 residues. The germline V and J ends were trimmed by 3 bases and 4 bases, with 11 bases remaining between them. CDR3 nucleotides: TGCGCCAGCAGCTCAATCACAGGGTACAATGAGCAGTTCTTC. As protein: CASSSITGYNEQFF.

The CDR3 nucleotides read TGTGCCAGCAGCTCGGGGACAGGGCACTATGGCTACACCTTC. As protein: CASSSGTGHYGYTF. This sequence joins TRBV7-9 and TRBJ1-2, with 9 bases matching TRBD1. The germline V gene encodes CDR1 SEHNR and CDR2 FQNEAQ (reference sequence). This CDR3 region has 14 residues. V trimming: 4 bases; J trimming: 3 bases; junction bases outside the gene matches: 3.

CDR3 region: CASSLLAGGTDTQYF. The CDR3 coding sequence is TGTGCCAGCAGTTTACTAGCGGGGGGCACAGATACGCAGTATTTT. The chain uses TRBV27 and TRBJ2-3; 10 bases map to TRBD2. The V gene end was trimmed by 2 bases and the J gene end by 1 base; junction bases not matched to a gene: 0. Per the germline V gene, CDR1 is MNHEY and CDR2 is SMNVEV (reference sequence). The CDR3 is made up of 15 amino acids.

This sequence joins TRBV18 and TRBJ2-2, with unresolved D. The V and J ends lost 6 bases and 5 bases respectively, with 10 bases between them. This CDR3 has 13 residues. The germline CDR1 and CDR2 sequences are KGHSH and LQKENI. The CDR3 DNA follows: TGTGCCAGCTCCTCGTCGGTGACCGGGGAGCTGTTTTTT. Translated: CASSSSVTGELFF.

The chain links TRBV2 to TRBJ2-5; TRBD1 is a possible D gene (6 bases). Trimming took off 4 bases at V and 1 base at J, with 13 bases between the two ends. The CDR3 runs 15 residues. Germline-derived CDR1 and CDR2 are SNHLY and FYNNEI. This chain's CDR3 is CASSGDRPSQETQYF. DNA of the CDR3: TGTGCCAGCAGTGGAGACAGGCCTTCCCAAGAGACCCAGTACTTC.

This clone appeared a few times. This chain joins TRBV4-1 and TRBJ1-2; 8 nucleotides line up with TRBD1. There are 15 residues in the CDR3. CDR1 MGHRA and CDR2 YSYEKL come from the germline V gene. V shed 3 bases and J 2 bases; nucleotides not matched to a gene: 5. The CDR3 loop is CASSQVDRGNYGYTF. In nucleotides, the CDR3 is TGCGCCAGCAGCCAGGTTGACAGGGGAAACTATGGCTACACCTTC.

The chain employs TRBV4-1 and TRBJ2-7, with D uncertain. The CDR3 runs to 16 residues. The V gene's germline CDR1 is MGHRA and CDR2 YSYEKL. V dropped 0 bases and J dropped 4 bases, with 16 bases sitting between them. CDR3 sequence reads: CASSQETIRPLYEQYF. The CDR3 DNA is TGCGCCAGCAGCCAAGAGACCATACGTCCTCTGTACGAGCAGTACTTC.

This rearrangement joins TRBV7-8 to TRBJ2-1, with 10 bases aligning to TRBD2. V gave up 1 base and J gave up 8 bases; unmatched junction bases: 5. The CDR3 extends over 15 amino acids. Germline CDR1 is SGHVS and CDR2 is FQNEAQ. The CDR3 nucleotides are TGTGCCAGCAGCTTAGGACTAGCGGGTATCTATGAGCAGTTCTTC. Protein sequence: CASSLGLAGIYEQFF.

The chain couples TRBV5-4 to TRBJ2-2; D is undetermined. In germline, CDR1 is SGHNT, CDR2 YYREEE (reference sequence). V lost 2 bases and J lost 8, with 7 bases in between. CDR3 size: 12 residues. This CDR3 reads CASSFSWGELFF. The CDR3, as DNA: TGTGCCAGCAGCTTCTCATGGGGGGAGCTGTTTTTT.

This sequence joins TRBV14 and TRBJ2-1; D is possibly TRBD2 (5 bases). The CDR3 has 17 amino acids. The germline CDR1 and CDR2 sequences are SGHDN and FVKESK. V shed 4 bases and J shed 1 base, with 17 bases lying between them. CDR3 loop: CASSLSIAIMSYNEQFF. DNA of the CDR3: TGTGCCAGCAGCCTTAGCATAGCGATTATGTCCTACAATGAGCAGTTCTTC.

The J gene is TRBJ2-5, the V gene TRBV20-1; D ambiguous. Trimming removed 4 bases from V and 1 base from J, with 4 bases in between. This CDR3 is built from 11 residues. In germline, CDR1 is DFQATT, CDR2 SNEGSKA (reference sequence). The chain's CDR3 is CSANLQETQYF. The CDR3 nucleotides are TGCAGTGCTAATCTCCAAGAGACCCAGTACTTC.

This clone has only one observation. The rearrangement uses TRBV10-3 and TRBJ1-2, with D hard to call. CDR3 length: 15 amino acids. Germline V lookup: CDR1 ENHRY, CDR2 SYGVKD. Deletions cut 6 bases from V and 9 bases from J, with 23 bases between. CDR3 amino acids: CAISQQQYPASSYTF. The CDR3 DNA follows: TGTGCCATCAGCCAACAACAGTATCCCGCGTCGAGCTACACCTTC.

The chain links TRBV13 to TRBJ2-3, with 9 nucleotides matching TRBD2. The CDR3 consists of 15 residues. The V gene's germline CDR1 is PRHDT and CDR2 FYEKMQ (reference sequence). The V segment lost 2 bases and the J segment 1 base; nucleotides outside the gene matches: 1. For the CDR3, the DNA is TGTGCCAGCAGCTTACCTAGCGGGGGCACAGATACGCAGTATTTT. It encodes CASSLPSGGTDTQYF.

The chain links TRBV5-6 to TRBJ2-1; D might be TRBD1 (6 bases). The CDR3 extends over 14 amino acids. V gave up 2 bases and J gave up 7 bases, with 13 bases separating them. Germline V lookup: CDR1 SGHDT, CDR2 YYEEEE. CDR3 amino acids: CASSLAGTTNEQFF. CDR3 DNA sequence: TGTGCCAGCAGCTTAGCCGGGACAACTAATGAGCAGTTCTTC. The complete variable domain, with remaining parts taken from reference TRBV5-6 and TRBJ2-1, reads DAGVTQSPTHLIKTRGQQVTLRCSPKSGHDTVSWYQQALGQGPQFIFQYYEEEERQRGNFPDRFSGHQFPNYSSELNVNALLLGDSALYLCASSLAGTTNEQFFGPGTRLTVL.

This chain uses TRBV4-1 with TRBJ2-5, with TRBD1 identical over 9 bases. The junction had 2 bases not matched to a gene; V was cut back by 0 bases and J by 3 bases. Germline V gives CDR1 MGHRA, CDR2 YSYEKL. The CDR3 has 15 residues. CDR3 protein: CASSQDDRGEETQYF. The CDR3 DNA follows: TGCGCCAGCAGCCAAGATGACAGGGGGGAAGAGACCCAGTACTTC.

The rearrangement uses TRBV2 and TRBJ1-1; D may be TRBD1 (5 bases). The V gene's germline CDR1 is SNHLY and CDR2 FYNNEI. V was shortened by 7 bases and J by 9 bases, with 15 bases between the two germline ends. CDR3 length equals 12 residues. CDR3 region: CASTHQAGQAFF. The DNA of the CDR3 is TGTGCCAGCACCCACCAGGCAGGGCAAGCTTTCTTT.

The chain links TRBV6-5 to TRBJ2-2; D is possibly TRBD1 (6 bases). The V gene lost 6 bases and the J gene lost 0 bases, with 8 bases spanning the gap. The CDR3 contains 14 residues. CDR1 and CDR2 from the germline V gene are MNHEY and SVGAGI. The CDR3 bases are TGTGCCAGCAGCGGACAGTCGAACACCGGGGAGCTGTTTTTT. This gives the protein CASSGQSNTGELFF.